A selection of T cell receptor beta chains follows, all from one sample in a study of beta chain features in type 1 diabetes. Libraries were prepared by immunoSEQ multiplex PCR; TCRdb keeps only in-frame clonotypes and omits some of them. In the table there are hundreds of thousands of clones, approximately 15% of which are singletons. Sequenced sample: central memory CD4+ T cells from blood. These receptors came from a man aged 30 to 45 in good health. Both conserved end residues are part of each CDR3. The D gene is left open where the match is weak. Not all rows give a size; the values are once, few, many and, for expanded clones, a class.

abundance	j_gene	v_gene	d_gene	CDR3aa	CDR3nt
NA	TRBJ1-2	TRBV19	TRBD1	CASSLRTGESGYTF	TGTGCCAGTAGTCTACGGACAGGGGAAAGTGGCTACACCTTC
many	TRBJ2-1	TRBV19	TRBD2	CASSPSGRYREQFF	TGTGCCAGTAGCCCTAGCGGGAGGTATCGTGAGCAGTTCTTC
few	TRBJ1-2	TRBV7-6	NA	CASSLDTAASWRLAGYTF	TGTGCCAGCAGCTTAGACACGGCAGCCAGCTGGCGTTTGGCGGGCTACACCTTC
NA	TRBJ1-2	TRBV30	NA	CAWGLGSAYGYTF	TGTGCCTGGGGTTTGGGAAGTGCGTATGGCTACACCTTC
few	TRBJ1-1	TRBV18	NA	CASSPQGEAAGRTFF	TGTGCCAGCTCACCACAGGGAGAGGCGGCGGGAAGAACTTTCTTT
NA	TRBJ2-3	TRBV7-6	NA	CASSLVGGNTDTQYF	TGTGCCAGCAGCTTAGTGGGGGGCAACACAGATACGCAGTATTTT
few	TRBJ2-3	TRBV19	TRBD2	CATRRGGGRRVDTQYF	TGTGCCACCCGTAGGGGAGGCGGGAGGAGAGTAGATACGCAGTATTTT
few	TRBJ2-5	TRBV6-6	TRBD2	CASRLLAGGNQETQYF	TGTGCCAGCAGACTCCTCGCGGGGGGTAACCAAGAGACCCAGTACTTC
NA	TRBJ2-7	TRBV2	NA	CASRRNAPLYEQYF	TGTGCCAGCAGAAGAAACGCCCCGCTCTACGAGCAGTACTTC
NA	TRBJ1-1	TRBV18	NA	CASSNRADTEAFF	TGTGCCAGCTCAAACAGGGCCGACACTGAAGCTTTCTTT
few	TRBJ1-2	TRBV4-1	TRBD1	CASSLHGQAVYGYTF	TGTGCCAGCAGCCTCCACGGACAGGCGGTCTATGGCTACACCTTC
NA	TRBJ1-4	TRBV30	TRBD1	CAWMTGFNEKLFF	TGTGCCTGGATGACAGGGTTTAATGAAAAACTGTTTTTT
NA	TRBJ2-1	TRBV7-3	TRBD1	CASSLGGQGNEQFF	TGTGCCAGCAGCTTAGGGGGACAGGGGAATGAGCAGTTCTTC
NA	TRBJ2-1	TRBV5-6	NA	CASREVDRSENEQFF	TGTGCCAGCAGGGAGGTGGACCGTTCTGAAAATGAGCAGTTCTTC